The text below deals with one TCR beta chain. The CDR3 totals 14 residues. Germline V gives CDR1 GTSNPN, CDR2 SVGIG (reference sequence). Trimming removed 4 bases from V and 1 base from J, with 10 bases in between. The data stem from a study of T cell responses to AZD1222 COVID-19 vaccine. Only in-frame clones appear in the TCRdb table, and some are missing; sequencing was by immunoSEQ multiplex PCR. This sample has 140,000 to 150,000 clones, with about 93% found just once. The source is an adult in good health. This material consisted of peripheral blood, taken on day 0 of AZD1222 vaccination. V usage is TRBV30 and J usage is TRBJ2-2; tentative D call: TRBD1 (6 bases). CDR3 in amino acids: CAWKGHMNTGELFF. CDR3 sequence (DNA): TGTGCCTGGAAGGGACATATGAACACCGGGGAGCTGTTTTTT.